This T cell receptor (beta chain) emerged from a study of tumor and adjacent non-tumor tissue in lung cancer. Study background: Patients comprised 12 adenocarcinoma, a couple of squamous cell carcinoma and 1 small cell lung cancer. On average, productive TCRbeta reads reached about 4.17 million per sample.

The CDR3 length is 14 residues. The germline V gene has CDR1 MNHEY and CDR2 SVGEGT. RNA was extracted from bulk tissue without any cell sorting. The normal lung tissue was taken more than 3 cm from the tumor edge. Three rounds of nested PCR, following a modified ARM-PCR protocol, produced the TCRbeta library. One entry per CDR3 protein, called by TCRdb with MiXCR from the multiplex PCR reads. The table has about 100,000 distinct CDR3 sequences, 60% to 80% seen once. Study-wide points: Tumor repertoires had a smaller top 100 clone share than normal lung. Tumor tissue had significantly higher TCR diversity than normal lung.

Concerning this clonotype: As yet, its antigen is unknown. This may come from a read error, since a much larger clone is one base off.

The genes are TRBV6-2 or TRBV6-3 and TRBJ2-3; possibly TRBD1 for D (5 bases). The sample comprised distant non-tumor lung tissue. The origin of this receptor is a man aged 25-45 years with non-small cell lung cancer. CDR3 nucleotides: TGTACCAGCACCTTGACAGAAAGAGGAGATACGCAGTATTTT. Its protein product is CTSTLTERGDTQYF.